Below are 24 T cell receptor beta chains sequenced from a single sample in a study of cytomegalovirus exposure and HLA in healthy donors. Only in-frame clones appear in the TCRdb table, and some are missing; sequencing was by immunoSEQ multiplex PCR. There are 85,000 to 130,000 clones in the sample; about 87% occur only once, and 1.5% to 2% lies in the top ten. What was sequenced was PBMCs. The origin of the receptors is a woman between 18 and 29 years old in good health and CMV-seropositive.

This chain connects TRBV12-5 to TRBJ2-1, with 11 nucleotides matching TRBD2. Germline-derived CDR1 and CDR2 are LGHNT and FRNRAP. The CDR3 is 14 residues long. J was trimmed by 8 bases and V by 8 bases; bases with no gene match: 8. CDR3 DNA sequence: TGTGCTAGTTCTATAGCGGGGGGGCTCGATGAGCAGTTCTTC. This codes for CASSIAGGLDEQFF.

This clone occurred a few times. V gene TRBV18 combines with J gene TRBJ2-7, with 8 bases that match TRBD1. V was pared by 0 bases and J by 7 bases, with 5 bases of the junction left unmatched. The CDR3 is made up of 14 amino acids. Germline lookup yields CDR1 KGHSH and CDR2 LQKENI. The CDR3 loop is CASSPPQGAQEQYF. The CDR3 nucleotides are TGTGCCAGCTCACCACCGCAGGGGGCTCAGGAGCAGTACTTC.

This chain uses TRBV19 with TRBJ1-1; weak D call: TRBD1 (5 bases). V was cut by 3 bases and J by 13 bases, with 15 bases left in between. Per germline, CDR1 LNHDA and CDR2 SQIVND (reference sequence). This CDR3 has 12 residues. This CDR3 is CASSMPDGRGFF. The CDR3 nucleotides are TGTGCCAGTAGTATGCCGGATGGAAGGGGTTTCTTT.

The J gene is TRBJ1-4, the V gene TRBV19; D perhaps matches TRBD1 (5 bases). This CDR3 has 14 residues. From germline, CDR1 is LNHDA and CDR2 SQIVND (reference sequence). Trimming cost V 9 bases and J 3 bases, with 14 bases left between them. The chain's CDR3 is CASHSRAPNEKLFF. The DNA for the CDR3 is TGTGCCAGCCATTCCAGGGCCCCTAATGAAAAACTGTTTTTT.

The V call is TRBV4-1, the J call TRBJ2-1; TRBD2 matches at 9 bases. The CDR3 has 16 residues. CDR1 and CDR2 (germline): MGHRA, YSYEKL. V gave up 5 bases and J gave up 1 base; unmatched junction bases: 6. DNA for the CDR3: TGCGCCAGCAGCTTCTTTAGCGGGGGTTCCTACAATGAGCAGTTCTTC. It codes for CASSFFSGGSYNEQFF.

The count of this clone is one. The CDR3 DNA is TGTGCCAGCAGGAGGACAGATTTGAACACTGAAGCTTTCTTT. Protein: CASRRTDLNTEAFF. The chain joins TRBV7-6 to TRBJ1-1, with D perhaps matching TRBD1 (6 bases). Trimming left V 6 bases short and J 0 bases short, with 11 bases between. The CDR3 extends over 14 amino acids. The germline V gene has CDR1 SGHVS and CDR2 FNYEAQ.

V and J are TRBV6-5 and TRBJ2-6, with 9 nucleotides matching TRBD1. This CDR3 is 14 amino acids long. Trimming at V came to 6 bases and at J to 9 bases, leaving 6 bases not matched to a gene. Germline V gene data show CDR1 as MNHEY and CDR2 as SVGAGI. The CDR3 reads CASRGTGPFNVLTF. In nucleotides, the CDR3 is TGTGCCAGCAGGGGGACAGGGCCCTTCAACGTCCTGACTTTC.

This clone was seen once. The CDR3 loop reads CASSPGTGINYGYTF. CDR3 nucleotide sequence: TGTGCCAGCAGCCCAGGGACAGGGATTAACTATGGCTACACCTTC. The J gene is TRBJ1-2, the V gene TRBV7-2, with 9 bases that match TRBD1. The length of the CDR3 is 15 residues. The ends lost 5 bases at V and 1 base at J; junction bases unmatched: 5. CDR1 and CDR2 from the germline V gene are SGHTA and FQGNSA.

The chain links TRBV29-1 to TRBJ1-2; no clear D gene. The CDR3 sequence is 11 residues long. Trimming stripped 5 bases from V and 1 base from J, with 5 bases between. Germline V CDR1 and CDR2: SQVTM, ANQGSEA. The CDR3 spells CSVRSNYGYTF. The DNA for the CDR3 is TGCAGCGTTCGCAGTAACTATGGCTACACCTTC.

In this sample, this clone turned up once. The V and J genes are TRBV19 and TRBJ1-1; no reliable D call. This CDR3 spans 16 amino acids. V was trimmed by 5 bases and J by 11 bases, leaving 27 bases between them. In germline, CDR1 is LNHDA, CDR2 SQIVND (reference sequence). In DNA form, the CDR3 reads TGTGCCAGTAGTCCCCAGCCGGGAAACGATCGATTTGAGGCTTTCTTT. Translating it yields CASSPQPGNDRFEAFF.

In DNA, the CDR3 is TGTGCCAGCAGCTTAGTTACAGGGGGTGGGCCTGAAGCTTTCTTT. It yields the protein CASSLVTGGGPEAFF. This chain joins TRBV7-2 and TRBJ1-1; 8 positions agree with TRBD1. The V gene's germline CDR1 is SGHTA and CDR2 FQGNSA. CDR3 length equals 15 residues. The V gene end was trimmed by 1 base and the J gene end by 6 bases; junction bases not matched to a gene: 7.

The V call is TRBV4-1, the J call TRBJ2-1, with TRBD1 matching 10 bases. This CDR3 is built from 20 residues. Germline V gives CDR1 MGHRA, CDR2 YSYEKL. V shed 1 base and J 2 bases; nucleotides not matched to a gene: 14. CDR3 DNA sequence: TGCGCCAGCAGCCAAGGTAAATGGGACAGGGGACTTCTCACCTACAATGAGCAGTTCTTC. This gives the protein CASSQGKWDRGLLTYNEQFF.

As regards this clone: One end of the junction is discordant with germline, which a read error may explain. The gene calls are TRBV20-1 and TRBJ2-7, with 8 nucleotides matching TRBD2. The CDR3 loop spans 10 amino acids. CDR1 is DFQATT, CDR2 SNEGSKA, per germline (reference sequence). The CDR3 region is CSASDGGAHF. The CDR3, as DNA: TGCAGTGCTAGTGACGGGGGGGCTCACTTC.

This chain joins TRBV9 and TRBJ2-1, with D perhaps matching TRBD1 (7 bases). This CDR3 has 17 residues. The V end lost 4 bases, the J end lost 0 bases, and 17 bases lay between the germline ends. Germline V gene lookup returns CDR1 SGDLS and CDR2 YYNGEE. CDR3 loop: CASSSPRGESSYNEQFF. DNA for the CDR3: TGTGCCAGCAGCTCCCCCAGGGGGGAAAGCTCCTACAATGAGCAGTTCTTC.

The gene calls are TRBV2 and TRBJ2-7; a weak D match, TRBD1 (5 bases). With 3 bases removed from V and 6 bases from J, the gap between germline ends came to 15 bases. From germline, CDR1 is SNHLY and CDR2 FYNNEI. There are 14 residues in the CDR3. This chain's CDR3 is CASSEGQVLLEQYF. In DNA form, the CDR3 reads TGTGCCAGCAGTGAGGGGCAGGTCCTCCTCGAGCAGTACTTC.

This sequence joins TRBV6-1 and TRBJ1-4; possible D gene TRBD1, 6 bases. This CDR3 is built from 15 residues. V lost 7 bases, J lost 8 bases, and 20 bases lay in between. Germline-derived CDR1 and CDR2 are MNHNS and SASEGT. CDR3: CASTSRGGREEKLFF. CDR3 DNA sequence: TGTGCCAGCACCTCGAGGGGGGGGCGAGAGGAAAAACTGTTTTTT.

V usage is TRBV11-3 and J usage is TRBJ2-1; TRBD1 matches 12 bases. The V gene's germline CDR1 is SGHNT and CDR2 YENEEA. This CDR3 spans 16 amino acids. V gave up 1 base and J gave up 10 bases; unmatched junction bases: 8. CDR3 residues: CASSLGGTGGLGEQFF. The DNA for the CDR3 is TGTGCCAGCAGCTTAGGTGGGACAGGGGGCTTAGGGGAGCAGTTCTTC.

This chain connects TRBV27 to TRBJ2-1, with D possibly being TRBD1 (5 bases). V gave up 0 bases and J gave up 8 bases, with 11 bases separating them. Germline values: CDR1 MNHEY, CDR2 SMNVEV (reference sequence). The CDR3 is 14 amino acids. The CDR3: CASSLSKGRDEQFF. CDR3 sequence (DNA): TGTGCCAGCAGTTTATCGAAGGGGCGCGATGAGCAGTTCTTC.

The chain couples TRBV15 to TRBJ2-7; 7 bases agree with TRBD2. J lost 6 bases, V lost 2 bases, and 4 bases had no gene match. The CDR3 covers 13 residues. CDR1 and CDR2 (germline): LNHNV, YYDKDF (reference sequence). The CDR3 bases are TGTGCCACCAGCAGAAGACTAGCCGGCGAGCAGTACGTC. Amino acids: CATSRRLAGEQYV.

This sequence joins TRBV28 and TRBJ2-7; possible D gene TRBD1, 5 bases. CDR1 is MDHEN and CDR2 is SYDVKM in the germline V gene. The ends were cut back, 6 bases at V and 7 bases at J, with 22 bases in the middle. This CDR3 is 15 amino acids long. The CDR3 bases are TGTGCCAGCAGGGGGCAGGGTGCAGGAAATTTAGAGCAGTACTTC. It translates to CASRGQGAGNLEQYF.

The V gene is TRBV9, the J gene TRBJ1-5, with a possible D match to TRBD1 (5 bases). The V gene lost 0 bases and the J gene lost 4 bases, with 8 bases spanning the gap. From germline, CDR1 is SGDLS and CDR2 YYNGEE. This CDR3 contains 14 residues. CDR3 residues: CASSVDGANQPQHF. CDR3 nucleotides: TGTGCCAGCAGCGTAGATGGGGCTAATCAGCCCCAGCATTTT. The entire variable domain, with the rest obtained from reference TRBV9 and TRBJ1-5, is as follows: DSGVTQTPKHLITATGQRVTLRCSPRSGDLSVYWYQQSLDQGLQFLIQYYNGEERAKGNILERFSAQQFPDLHSELNLSSLELGDSALYFCASSVDGANQPQHFGDGTRLSIL.

The V and J genes are TRBV19 and TRBJ1-3, with 7 bases matching TRBD1. Germline V gene lookup returns CDR1 LNHDA and CDR2 SQIVND (reference sequence). Trimming removed 7 bases from V and 1 base from J; junction bases left unmatched: 10. CDR3 length equals 16 residues. The CDR3 loop is CASKETGAPSGNTIYF. Here the CDR3 DNA reads TGTGCCAGTAAAGAAACAGGGGCACCTTCTGGAAACACCATATATTTT.

The V and J genes are TRBV2 and TRBJ2-1; 8 nucleotides match TRBD2. The CDR3 covers 15 residues. V shed 5 bases, J shed 3 bases, and the junction held 6 bases outside the gene matches. CDR1 SNHLY and CDR2 FYNNEI come from the germline V gene. CDR3: CASSLFSGDYNEQFF. The CDR3 nucleotides read TGTGCCAGCAGTCTATTTAGCGGGGACTACAATGAGCAGTTCTTC.

This chain connects TRBV9 to TRBJ2-1; 10 bases match TRBD2. The CDR3 has 16 residues. After removal of 4 bases from V and 4 bases from J, the junction contained 8 bases not matched to a gene. CDR1 is SGDLS and CDR2 is YYNGEE in the germline V gene. DNA of the CDR3: TGTGCCAGCAGCATCCTCACTAGCGGGGATTACAATGAGCAGTTCTTC. The encoded protein is CASSILTSGDYNEQFF.